This entry lists 27 T cell receptor beta chains sequenced from one sample in a study of shared clonotypes between healthy human individuals. Only in-frame clones appear in the TCRdb table, and some are missing; sequencing was by immunoSEQ multiplex PCR. The table includes millions of clones, roughly 95% detected once. What was sequenced was naive CD4+ T cells sorted from blood. Subset meaning: CD45RA+ positively selected. The source of these receptors is a young man in good health.

Details on this clone: This may be a read error: a much more frequent sequence differs by one nucleotide. This rearrangement joins TRBV2 to TRBJ1-1, with D perhaps TRBD1 (6 bases). This CDR3 has 13 amino acids. The germline CDR1 and CDR2 sequences are SNHLY and FYNNEI. For the CDR3, the DNA is TGTGCCAACAGGCAGGGGTTGAACACTGGAGCTTTCTTT. Translated, it gives CANRQGLNTGAFF.

Note on this clone: The sample carries other DNA sequences with the same CDR3. V is TRBV18 and J is TRBJ2-1; 7 bases align to TRBD2. The CDR3 is 15 amino acids. Losses at the gene ends were 0 bases for V and 6 bases for J; bases not matched to a gene: 5. Germline V lookup: CDR1 KGHSH, CDR2 LQKENI. Here the CDR3 DNA reads TGTGCCAGCTCACCACCGGGGAGGGGAGGCAATGAGCAGTTCTTC. It translates to CASSPPGRGGNEQFF.

This clone appeared a single time. The V gene is TRBV9, the J gene TRBJ2-5; TRBD1 agrees at 9 bases. The V gene end was trimmed by 2 bases and the J gene end by 2 bases; junction bases not matched to a gene: 7. The germline gives CDR1 SGDLS, CDR2 YYNGEE. This CDR3 region has 16 residues. The CDR3 DNA is TGTGCCAGCAGCGTTCAACCGGGGACAGGGCAAGAGACCCAGTACTTC. Translation gives CASSVQPGTGQETQYF.

This chain connects TRBV9 to TRBJ2-5; a possible D gene is TRBD1 (5 bases). This CDR3 comprises 13 residues. Deletions cut 0 bases from V and 4 bases from J, with 7 bases between. Germline CDR1 reads SGDLS; CDR2 reads YYNGEE. Written as DNA, the CDR3 is TGTGCCAGCAGCGTAGGCAGGGTAGAGACCCAGTACTTC. Its translation: CASSVGRVETQYF.

Points on this clone: In the same sample, other DNA sequences code for this CDR3. CDR3 protein: CASSIRVGEQFF. Written as DNA, the CDR3 is TGTGCCAGTAGTATAAGAGTTGGGGAGCAGTTCTTC. V is TRBV19 and J is TRBJ2-1; D is unresolved. V lost 2 bases to trimming and J lost 10 bases, with 9 bases between them. The CDR3 runs 12 residues. Per the germline V gene, CDR1 is LNHDA and CDR2 is SQIVND (reference sequence).

V and J are TRBV5-1 and TRBJ2-1, with D unclear. Trimming left V 0 bases short and J 9 bases short, with 16 bases between. Per the germline V gene, CDR1 is SGHRS and CDR2 is YFSETQ. This CDR3 contains 15 residues. The CDR3 is CASSLEASISREQFF. CDR3 nucleotides: TGCGCCAGCAGCTTGGAGGCCTCAATCTCCCGTGAGCAGTTCTTC.

The chain couples TRBV9 to TRBJ1-2; TRBD1 matches at 9 bases. CDR3 length: 13 residues. CDR1 and CDR2 (germline): SGDLS, YYNGEE. The junction had 2 bases not matched to a gene; V was cut back by 2 bases and J by 6 bases. The CDR3 here is CASSVTGGDGYTF. CDR3 DNA sequence: TGTGCCAGCAGCGTTACAGGGGGCGATGGCTACACCTTC.

J is TRBJ2-2 and V is TRBV9; 8 positions agree with TRBD2. Germline V CDR1 and CDR2: SGDLS, YYNGEE. With V trimmed by 0 bases and J by 6 bases, 16 bases remained unmatched. The CDR3 has 19 residues. The CDR3 sequence: CASSVAAASGHIYPGELFF. The CDR3 DNA follows: TGTGCCAGCAGCGTAGCTGCGGCTAGCGGGCATATCTATCCCGGGGAGCTGTTTTTT.

The J gene is TRBJ2-7, the V gene TRBV5-6; tentatively, D is TRBD1 or TRBD2 (5 bases each). V dropped 4 bases and J dropped 2 bases, with 13 bases sitting between them. The germline gives CDR1 SGHDT, CDR2 YYEEEE. CDR3 length: 14 residues. CDR3 nucleotides: TGTGCCAGCAGCAACTCCGGGGCAGCCTACGAGCAGTACTTC. This gives the protein CASSNSGAAYEQYF.

CDR3 DNA sequence: TGCGCCAGCAGCCGAGGGGTGTATGGCTACACCTTC. It codes for CASSRGVYGYTF. V and J are TRBV4-1 and TRBJ1-2, with D maybe TRBD1 (5 bases). This CDR3 is 12 amino acids long. The ends were cut back, 4 bases at V and 5 bases at J, with 8 bases in the middle. The germline V gene has CDR1 MGHRA and CDR2 YSYEKL.

CDR3 DNA: TGCAGCGTAAGTTCGGGATCCGCCGGGGAGCTGTTTTTT. It codes for CSVSSGSAGELFF. The chain is built from TRBV29-1 and TRBJ2-2; D perhaps matches TRBD2 (5 bases). In germline, CDR1 is SQVTM, CDR2 ANQGSEA. CDR3 length: 13 amino acids. Deletions cut 6 bases from V and 6 bases from J, with 14 bases between.

The chain employs TRBV7-9 and TRBJ1-2, with 7 bases that match TRBD1. The CDR3 contains 17 residues. Germline V lookup: CDR1 SEHNR, CDR2 FQNEAQ (reference sequence). The junction had 12 bases not matched to a gene; V was cut back by 2 bases and J by 3 bases. The CDR3: CASSLRPTGEGDYGYTF. CDR3 DNA: TGTGCCAGCAGCTTAAGGCCAACAGGGGAAGGGGACTATGGCTACACCTTC.

The sample holds one count of this clone. One end of the junction fails to match germline, which may point to a read error. The rearrangement links TRBV7-9 to TRBJ2-2, with D perhaps TRBD1 (6 bases). CDR1 is SEHNR and CDR2 is FQNEAQ in the germline V gene (reference sequence). There are 16 residues in the CDR3. CDR3 sequence reads: CASSSQGGAKTGELFF. DNA of the CDR3: TGTGCCAGCAGCTCCCAAGGGGGAGCGAAAACCGGGGAGCTGTTTTTT.

The J gene is TRBJ2-7, the V gene TRBV2, with 10 bases fitting TRBD1. V trimming: 3 bases; J trimming: 3 bases; junction bases outside the gene matches: 11. CDR1 is SNHLY and CDR2 is FYNNEI in the germline V gene. The CDR3 is 17 residues long. The CDR3 DNA reads TGTGCCAGCAGTGATGGGACAGGGGTAGATGGGTACTACGAGCAGTACTTC. It yields the protein CASSDGTGVDGYYEQYF.

The chain links TRBV7-2 to TRBJ2-6; D uncertain. This CDR3 has 16 amino acids. Germline lookup yields CDR1 SGHTA and CDR2 FQGNSA. V was shortened by 5 bases and J by 2 bases, with 13 bases between the two germline ends. CDR3 loop: CASSPQANTGANVLTF. Here the CDR3 DNA reads TGTGCCAGCAGCCCCCAGGCGAATACTGGGGCCAACGTCCTGACTTTC.

The chain combines TRBV15 with TRBJ2-1; the D gene is possibly TRBD1 (6 bases). The CDR3 consists of 16 residues. Germline V lookup: CDR1 LNHNV, CDR2 YYDKDF (reference sequence). With 6 bases removed from V and 5 bases from J, the gap between germline ends came to 20 bases. CDR3 sequence reads: CATRSNQGPFNNEQFF. The CDR3 nucleotides read TGTGCCACCAGGTCTAACCAGGGGCCTTTTAACAATGAGCAGTTCTTC.

A note on this clone: Other DNA variants within this sample encode the same CDR3. This rearrangement joins TRBV7-2 to TRBJ2-2; D gene uncertain. The CDR3 is 15 amino acids. Germline V gives CDR1 SGHTA, CDR2 FQGNSA. V lost 0 bases and J 1 base, leaving 6 bases between the germline ends. CDR3 sequence (DNA): TGTGCCAGCAGCTTAGCGACGTTGAACACCGGGGAGCTGTTTTTT. This encodes CASSLATLNTGELFF.

The sample holds a few counts of this clone. This specimen includes other DNA sequences encoding the same CDR3. The J gene is TRBJ2-1, the V gene TRBV7-2, with 7 bases matching TRBD2. Trimming cost V 5 bases and J 6 bases; bases outside gene matches: 4. This CDR3 has 13 residues. The V gene's germline CDR1 is SGHTA and CDR2 FQGNSA. The CDR3 DNA sequence: TGTGCCAGCAGCCTCGGGGGGTTCAATGAGCAGTTCTTC. Translated, it gives CASSLGGFNEQFF.

This chain links TRBV6-6 with TRBJ1-5; maybe TRBD1 (5 bases). The CDR3 length is 14 residues. CDR1 MNHNY and CDR2 SVGAGI come from the germline V gene (reference sequence). The V gene lost 4 bases and the J gene lost 7 bases, with 14 bases spanning the gap. In DNA form, the CDR3 reads TGTGCCAGCAGTTGGGGTGGGGGGACCCAGCCCCAGCATTTT. Amino acid sequence: CASSWGGGTQPQHF.

The chain couples TRBV7-3 to TRBJ1-1; a possible D gene is TRBD1 (6 bases). Deletions cut 0 bases from V and 3 bases from J, with 14 bases between. The CDR3 loop spans 16 amino acids. The germline V gene has CDR1 SGHTA and CDR2 FQGTGA. CDR3 in DNA: TGTGCCAGCAGCTTAACTTCAGGGGCGGTGGACACTGAAGCTTTCTTT. Protein sequence: CASSLTSGAVDTEAFF.

This sequence joins TRBV5-1 and TRBJ2-3; unclear D gene. Trimming cost V 7 bases and J 4 bases, with 13 bases left between them. This CDR3 region has 13 residues. The germline V gene encodes CDR1 SGHRS and CDR2 YFSETQ. The CDR3 sequence is CASAEAGADTQYF. CDR3 DNA: TGCGCCAGCGCAGAAGCAGGTGCAGATACGCAGTATTTT.

V usage is TRBV5-1 and J usage is TRBJ2-3; TRBD2 aligns across 8 bases. CDR1 and CDR2 from the germline V gene are SGHRS and YFSETQ. CDR3 length equals 14 residues. Trimming at V came to 2 bases and at J to 5 bases, leaving 4 bases not matched to a gene. CDR3 bases: TGCGCCAGCAGCTTTGAAAGCGGGGGAGATACGCAGTATTTT. Protein: CASSFESGGDTQYF.

This clone appeared once. This sequence joins TRBV29-1 and TRBJ1-1; 9 bases are a match to TRBD1. This CDR3 region has 13 residues. Per the germline V gene, CDR1 is SQVTM and CDR2 is ANQGSEA. V gave up 6 bases and J gave up 5 bases; unmatched junction bases: 7. The CDR3 nucleotides read TGCAGCGTCCCGGACAGGGGAGGGACTGAAGCTTTCTTT. Translating it yields CSVPDRGGTEAFF.

The chain carries TRBV10-2 and TRBJ1-5; D is undetermined. CDR3 length: 14 amino acids. Germline loops: CDR1 WSHSY, CDR2 SAAADI. The V end was cut by 6 bases, the J end by 0 bases, with 9 bases between. CDR3 sequence: CASRPPGSNQPQHF. The CDR3 nucleotides read TGCGCCAGCAGACCCCCGGGTAGCAATCAGCCCCAGCATTTT.

This chain joins TRBV29-1 and TRBJ2-3; possible D gene TRBD2, 6 bases. In germline, CDR1 is SQVTM, CDR2 ANQGSEA. V was cut by 8 bases and J by 1 base, with 13 bases left in between. The CDR3 has 13 amino acids. The CDR3 sequence is CSIISGGTDTQYF. CDR3 nucleotides: TGCAGCATTATTAGCGGCGGCACAGATACGCAGTATTTT.

This clone was counted a single time. Other nucleotide sequences from this sample produce the same CDR3. The CDR3 DNA is TGTGCCATCGGAAACAGTAACACCGGGGAGCTGTTTTTT. Translating gives CAIGNSNTGELFF. This rearrangement joins TRBV10-3 to TRBJ2-2; D is unclear. V was shortened by 8 bases and J by 2 bases, with 9 bases between the two germline ends. Germline V gene data show CDR1 as ENHRY and CDR2 as SYGVKD. CDR3 length equals 13 residues.

The chain recombines TRBV25-1 with TRBJ1-1; a weak D match, TRBD1 (6 bases). Germline-derived CDR1 and CDR2 are MGHDK and SYGVNS. V was cut by 9 bases and J by 1 base, with 12 bases left in between. The CDR3 runs 13 residues. As DNA, the CDR3 is TGTGCCAGATATACAGGGTGGAACACTGAAGCTTTCTTT. Its protein product is CARYTGWNTEAFF.